One T cell receptor beta chain is described in this entry. No antigen is known for it. The record originates from a study of cytomegalovirus exposure and HLA in healthy donors. Study-level information: From donors who were HLA-typed, an early data release held 75 million to 85 million unique TCRs. Study-level points and caveats: What TCR beta sequences reportedly achieved was accurate prediction of HLA-A and HLA-B alleles in most subjects. Several top significant clusters appeared, in a later analysis, to be linked to common viral pathogens. Excluded: some indistinguishable V segments such as TRBV6-2 and TRBV6-3.

PCR used 60 Vbeta primers and 13 Jbeta primers. Repertoires were generated with immunoSEQ multiplex PCR, while TCRdb's copy carries only in-frame clones and drops some. The sample lists about 130,000 clones; 70% to 80% were seen once. This CDR3 has 15 residues. Trimming cost V 5 bases and J 9 bases; bases outside gene matches: 13. CDR1 is SEHNR, CDR2 FQNEAQ, per germline (reference sequence). This clonotype was sampled from a man aged 25 to 40 in good health and CMV-seronegative. Specimen: PBMCs. V and J are TRBV7-9 and TRBJ2-1, with 7 bases aligning to TRBD1. The CDR3 reads CASSHPQTGASEQFF. CDR3 sequence (DNA): TGTGCCAGCAGCCACCCCCAAACAGGGGCGAGTGAGCAGTTCTTC.